These T cell receptor beta chains were read from a single sample in a study of graft-versus-host responses after intestinal transplantation. TCRdb's copy holds only in-frame clones and misses some; the assay was immunoSEQ multiplex PCR. Among roughly 23,000 clones listed, 85% to 95% were seen once. The source material was PBMCs, sampled approximately 38 days after intestinal transplant. The source is a human patient who received an intestinal transplant, so some T cells may come from the graft donor. Each CDR3 is given without its conserved first and last residue. D genes are given only for firm matches.

.	TRBV20-1	TRBJ1-6	SARGDSPLH
.	TRBV7-3	TRBJ2-3	ASSQGAVPSTDTQY
.	TRBV7-2	TRBJ2-1	ASSFGPRPFTYNEQF
.	TRBV7-6	TRBJ2-1	ASSWTRYNEQF
TRBD1	TRBV5-1	TRBJ2-7	ASSLKRTGNEQY
.	TRBV5-5	TRBJ2-7	ASSLARVGEQY
.	TRBV28	TRBJ2-1	ASSPLGGAGNNEQF
.	TRBV6-6	TRBJ2-7	ASSYSSEQY
.	TRBV19	TRBJ2-7	ASSGNSYEQY
.	TRBV28	TRBJ2-5	ASTSRTIRETQY
.	TRBV27	TRBJ2-7	ASSLSASLYEQY
.	TRBV19	TRBJ2-1	ASSIHEAWENNEQF
.	TRBV27	.	ASSLSGTPSNYEQY
.	TRBV6-5	.	ASSYDEVYEQY
TRBD1	TRBV5-4	TRBJ2-7	ASSWTGGAYEQY
.	TRBV27	.	ASRGRGEFYEQY
TRBD2	TRBV5-1	TRBJ2-3	ASSLARERADTQY
.	TRBV28	TRBJ2-3	ASSLDGRAEGDTQY
.	TRBV30	TRBJ1-3	AWSALSATGNTIY
TRBD1	TRBV7-9	TRBJ1-2	ASSLTSLDRVGNGYT
TRBD2	TRBV7-6	TRBJ2-1	ASSSIGGSSYNEQF
.	TRBV30	TRBJ2-5	AWSAPGHVQETQY
TRBD2	TRBV11-2	TRBJ2-7	ASSSTSAYEQY
.	TRBV15	TRBJ2-3	ATSRALDTDTQY
.	TRBV12-5	TRBJ2-6	ASGFFSSPGANVLT
.	TRBV5-6	TRBJ2-1	ASSGVDQVRQMGYNEQF
TRBD2	TRBV12-5	TRBJ2-2	ASGLRLAGDAGELF
.	TRBV21-1	TRBJ2-5	ASSKPREGRETQY
.	TRBV21-1	TRBJ2-5	ASSKKTGGGETQY
.	TRBV6-1	TRBJ2-7	ASISASDEQY
.	TRBV4-3	TRBJ2-7	ASSHAATDSYEQY
TRBD2	TRBV6-1	TRBJ2-7	ASSTGTSGYEQY
TRBD1	TRBV5-4	TRBJ2-7	ASSWDRQPYEQY
.	TRBV28	TRBJ2-7	ASSFATDYEQY
.	TRBV28	TRBJ2-7	ASSPWTVTYEQY
TRBD1	TRBV19	TRBJ2-5	ASKVDRGHETQY
TRBD2	TRBV5-4	TRBJ2-1	ASNLAGGSNEQF
.	TRBV27	TRBJ2-6	ASSLSIVTGANVLT
.	TRBV28	TRBJ2-6	ASSLIKGLPVGSGANVLT
TRBD2	TRBV12-5	TRBJ2-7	ASPQPGLTRYEQY
.	TRBV11-2	TRBJ2-7	ASSLVEQY
.	TRBV5-1	TRBJ2-5	ASSLDQETQY
.	TRBV20-1	TRBJ2-7	SAGLHYEQY
TRBD2	TRBV7-9	TRBJ2-3	ASSPGLAGGDTQY
.	TRBV13	TRBJ1-4	ASSQGTVKGSFKKLF
.	TRBV4-1	TRBJ2-7	ASSQVAGRSSYEQY
TRBD1	TRBV15	TRBJ1-5	ATGQGGNQPQH
.	TRBV6-1	TRBJ1-1	ASRVGNTEAF
.	TRBV7-9	TRBJ2-3	ASSPFGRRVFSTDTQY
TRBD2	TRBV4-3	TRBJ2-2	ASSQEREGPGELF
.	TRBV4-3	TRBJ1-2	ASSRVPRRRKTYGYT